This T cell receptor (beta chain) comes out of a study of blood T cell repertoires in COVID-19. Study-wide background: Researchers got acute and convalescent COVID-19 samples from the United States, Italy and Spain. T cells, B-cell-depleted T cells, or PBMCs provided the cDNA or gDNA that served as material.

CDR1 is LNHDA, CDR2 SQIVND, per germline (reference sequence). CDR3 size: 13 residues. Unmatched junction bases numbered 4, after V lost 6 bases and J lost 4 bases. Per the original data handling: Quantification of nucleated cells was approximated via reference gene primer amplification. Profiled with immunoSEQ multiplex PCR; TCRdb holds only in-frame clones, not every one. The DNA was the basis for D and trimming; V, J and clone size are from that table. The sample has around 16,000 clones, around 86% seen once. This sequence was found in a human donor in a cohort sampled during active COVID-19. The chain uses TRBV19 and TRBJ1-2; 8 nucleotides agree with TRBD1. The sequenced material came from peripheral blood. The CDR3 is CASREQGGYGYTF. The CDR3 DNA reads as TGTGCCAGTAGGGAACAGGGGGGCTATGGCTACACCTTC.